Presented here are 17 T cell receptor beta chains from one specimen sequenced in a study of regulatory T cells in long-lasting Graves disease (dated by TCRdb to the early 2020s). Library method: multiplex PCR. Sequencing was carried out with an Illumina HiSeq 4000. CDR3 regions were amplified by Arm-PCR with iRepertoire HTBI primers to construct TCR beta libraries. In TCRdb, the public reads were trimmed at Q25 with fastp and aligned with MiXCR, with productive beta chains retained. CDR3 protein sequences are deduplicated, and each keeps its most common genes and DNA. Within this sample are about 450,000 distinct CDR3 sequences, with around 24% of them counted one time only. Together, the top ten hold roughly a quarter of the sample. In light of the paper, this sample's time point label describes: persistent/refractory GD, antithyroid drugs over 5 years with positive TRAb. RNA was extracted from PBMCs in TRIzol for both TCR sequencing and RNA sequencing.

Sample: peripheral blood mononuclear cells (PBMCs), taken when the disease was refractory, from a patient treated with antithyroid drugs. These receptors were obtained from a female donor with Graves disease.

V is TRBV30 and J is TRBJ2-7, with 9 bases identical to TRBD2. The CDR3 covers 13 residues. Per germline, CDR1 GTSNPN and CDR2 SVGIG (reference sequence). J was trimmed by 6 bases and V by 4 bases; bases with no gene match: 7. The CDR3 spells CAWTPGLAVEQYF. In DNA form, the CDR3 reads TGTGCCTGGACACCGGGACTAGCAGTCGAGCAGTACTTC.

The rearrangement links TRBV27 to TRBJ1-5, with TRBD1 as a possible D gene (5 bases). CDR1 is MNHEY, CDR2 SMNVEV, per germline (reference sequence). Trimming cost V 5 bases and J 5 bases, with 25 bases left between them. The CDR3 spans 18 residues. The CDR3 spells CASSPVATRGVIDQPQHF. CDR3 sequence (DNA): TGTGCCAGCAGTCCCGTGGCAACCCGGGGGGTCATAGATCAGCCCCAGCATTTT.

Note on this clonotype: Here the CDR3 omits its conserved ending phenylalanine or tryptophan, so a read error is the likely source. The chain couples TRBV6-1 to TRBJ1-5, with 9 positions matching TRBD1. V trimming: 6 bases; J trimming: 0 bases; junction bases outside the gene matches: 27. This CDR3 contains 23 residues. CDR1 MNHNS and CDR2 SASEGT come from the germline V gene. Here the CDR3 DNA reads TGTGCCAGCAGAAAGTTAGGCCAGATCTCGGACAGGGGCCCCCTTTATAGCAATCAGCCCCAGCATCTT. It codes for CASRKLGQISDRGPLYSNQPQHL.

In this sample, this clonotype turned up many times. The chain links TRBV12-3 or TRBV12-4 to TRBJ1-3; 7 positions match TRBD1. CDR3 length: 12 amino acids. Trimming took 11 bases from V and 0 from J; bases not matched to a gene: 1. CDR3 region: CAYRGSGNTIYF. DNA of the CDR3: TGTGCCTACAGGGGCTCTGGAAACACCATATATTTT.

This clonotype was seen more than once but under ten times. The CDR3 DNA sequence: TGTGCCTGGAGGTGGGGGAGCTATGGCTACACCTTC. It codes for CAWRWGSYGYTF. The J gene is TRBJ1-2, the V gene TRBV30, with D tentatively TRBD1 (5 bases). Per germline, CDR1 GTSNPN and CDR2 SVGIG (reference sequence). V was shortened by 3 bases and J by 4 bases, with 9 bases between the two germline ends. The CDR3 is made up of 12 amino acids.

The chain uses TRBV4-1 and TRBJ1-3; no firm D call. The V gene's germline CDR1 is MGHRA and CDR2 YSYEKL. The CDR3 totals 13 residues. Trimming removed 0 bases at V and 5 bases at J, with 5 bases between. DNA of the CDR3: TGCGCCAGCAGCCAAGAAATCAGAAACACCATATATTTT. It translates to CASSQEIRNTIYF.

This clonotype was seen many times. Since a far larger clone is one base different, this is likely a read error. The chain couples TRBV2 to TRBJ2-2; D remains unclear. Germline CDR1 reads SNHLY; CDR2 reads FYNNEI. V lost 6 bases and J 6 bases, leaving 2 bases between the germline ends. The CDR3 runs to 10 residues. CDR3 region: CASRAGELFF. The CDR3 coding sequence is TGTGCCAGCAGGGCCGGGGAGCTGTTTTTT.

The chain has TRBV29-1 and TRBJ1-2, with D uncertain. The CDR3 is 13 amino acids. Germline V CDR1 and CDR2: SQVTM, ANQGSEA. The germline V and J ends were trimmed by 1 base and 2 bases, with 8 bases remaining between them. The CDR3 bases are TGCAGCGTTGAAGGTACACAGAACTATGGCTACACCTTC. As protein: CSVEGTQNYGYTF. Full variable domain (outside the CDR3, taken from reference TRBV29-1 and TRBJ1-2): SAVISQKPSRDICQRGTSLTIQCQVDSQVTMMFWYRQQPGQSLTLIATANQGSEATYESGFVIDKFPISRPNLTFSTLTVSNMSPEDSSIYLCSVEGTQNYGYTFGSGTRLTVV.

This chain uses TRBV27 with TRBJ2-1; D is perhaps TRBD1 or TRBD2 (6 bases each). The CDR3 contains 15 residues. Germline V gene sequence: CDR1 MNHEY, CDR2 SMNVEV (reference sequence). The V end lost 11 bases, the J end lost 1 base, and 18 bases lay between the germline ends. CDR3 sequence reads: CASQLGAGSYNEQFF. CDR3 coding DNA: TGTGCCTCCCAGCTGGGGGCGGGATCCTACAATGAGCAGTTCTTC.

The rearrangement links TRBV10-2 to TRBJ1-5, with TRBD1 as a possible D gene (5 bases). CDR3 size: 15 residues. Germline CDR1 is WSHSY and CDR2 is SAAADI. The V and J ends lost 6 bases and 4 bases respectively, with 16 bases between them. Here the CDR3 DNA reads TGCGCCAGCAGAGAATTTGACAGCCTGAATCAGCCCCAGCATTTT. Its protein product is CASREFDSLNQPQHF.

This clonotype has just a few counts. The J gene is TRBJ2-7, the V gene TRBV6-9; 7 bases are a match to TRBD1. Germline CDR1 MNHGY, CDR2 SVAAGI. The CDR3 loop spans 19 amino acids. The V and J ends lost 3 bases and 0 bases, in that order; junction bases with no gene match: 17. The CDR3 region is CASSYTKLRDSILSYEQYF. The CDR3 DNA is TGTGCCAGCAGTTACACAAAGCTCCGGGACAGTATCCTCTCCTACGAGCAGTACTTC.

As for this clonotype: Since no conserved phenylalanine or tryptophan closes the CDR3, a read error is the likely cause. This sequence joins TRBV19 and TRBJ1-2, with no clear D. Germline CDR1 is LNHDA and CDR2 is SQIVND (reference sequence). The CDR3 is made up of 14 amino acids. The germline V and J ends were trimmed by 2 bases and 7 bases, with 14 bases remaining between them. Here the CDR3 DNA reads TGTGCCAGTAGTATATCCGGAGGGATAAGTGGCTACACCTCC. As protein: CASSISGGISGYTS.

This clonotype has a count of ten or more. This chain links TRBV28 with TRBJ1-6; no clear D gene. The CDR3 is made up of 15 amino acids. Trimming shortened V by 6 bases and J by 7 bases, and 16 bases separated the two germline ends. Germline CDR1 and CDR2: MDHEN and SYDVKM. CDR3 residues: CASRRGLGNNSPLHF. The CDR3 bases are TGTGCCAGCAGAAGAGGGTTAGGGAACAATTCACCCCTCCACTTT.

This clonotype has more than one count but fewer than ten. The V and J genes are TRBV20-1 and TRBJ1-5; D might be TRBD1 (6 bases). V gave up 3 bases and J gave up 8 bases, with 11 bases separating them. This CDR3 contains 12 residues. Germline lookup yields CDR1 DFQATT and CDR2 SNEGSKA (reference sequence). CDR3 in amino acids: CSARKGGKPQHF. The CDR3 DNA reads TGCAGTGCTAGGAAAGGGGGGAAGCCCCAGCATTTT.

This clonotype has ten or more counts. The chain couples TRBV20-1 to TRBJ1-5; no clear D. Germline assignment: CDR1 DFQATT and CDR2 SNEGSKA (reference sequence). The germline V and J ends were trimmed by 1 base and 5 bases, with 9 bases remaining between them. There are 13 residues in the CDR3. The CDR3 sequence: CSARVELYQPQHF. The CDR3 DNA reads TGCAGTGCTAGAGTGGAGTTGTATCAGCCCCAGCATTTT.

This chain links TRBV7-2 with TRBJ2-3; 8 positions match TRBD2. The CDR3 is 14 amino acids. V was clipped by 3 bases and J by 5 bases; unmatched bases: 4. Germline CDR1 SGHTA, CDR2 FQGNSA. For the CDR3, the DNA is TGTGCCAGCAGCTTCGCTAGCGGGTTAGATACGCAGTATTTT. Protein: CASSFASGLDTQYF. Drawing the rest from reference TRBV7-2 and TRBJ2-3, the complete variable domain is GAGVSQSPSNKVTEKGKDVELRCDPISGHTALYWYRQSLGQGLEFLIYFQGNSAPDKSGLPSDRFSAERTGGSVSTLTIQRTQQEDSAVYLCASSFASGLDTQYFGPGTRLTVL.

This clonotype has more than one count but fewer than ten. The chain joins TRBV18 to TRBJ1-2; D is perhaps TRBD1 (6 bases). CDR1 KGHSH and CDR2 LQKENI come from the germline V gene. Trimming shortened V by 4 bases and J by 6 bases, and 12 bases separated the two germline ends. This CDR3 spans 13 amino acids. The CDR3 sequence: CASSLQGADGYTF. CDR3 nucleotide sequence: TGTGCCAGCTCACTACAGGGTGCCGATGGCTACACCTTC.